These 12 T cell receptor beta chains came from one sample sequenced in a study of PD-1 blockade in classical Hodgkin lymphoma. Some clones are missing from TCRdb's copy, which holds only in-frame ones; the method was immunoSEQ multiplex PCR. The table records under 20,000 clones, roughly four fifths of them present only once. Indicated time point: newly diagnosed, previously untreated cHL patient sample. Magnetic negative selection served to purify CD4+ T cells out of PBMCs that had been thawed. Sequenced material: CD4+ T cells from blood. These receptors originate from a human donor with classical Hodgkin lymphoma.

The chain uses TRBV7-9 and TRBJ1-5; D not resolved. Trimming removed 1 base from V and 12 bases from J, with 16 bases in between. The CDR3 is 14 residues long. Germline V gene data show CDR1 as SEHNR and CDR2 as FQNEAQ (reference sequence). The CDR3 loop is CASSLGDGVKSQHF. CDR3 nucleotides: TGTGCCAGCAGCTTAGGGGATGGCGTCAAAAGCCAGCATTTT.

The CDR3 here is CASSLDRGRREKLFF. CDR3 DNA sequence: TGTGCCAGCAGTCTCGACAGGGGGCGCCGTGAAAAACTGTTTTTT. The V and J genes are TRBV28 and TRBJ1-4; TRBD1 matches 10 bases. After removal of 5 bases from V and 7 bases from J, the junction contained 7 bases not matched to a gene. The CDR3 covers 15 residues. Looked up from germline, CDR1 is MDHEN and CDR2 is SYDVKM. The full variable domain, in which reference TRBV28 and TRBJ1-4 provide the parts outside the CDR3, is DVKVTQSSRYLVKRTGEKVFLECVQDMDHENMFWYRQDPGLGLRLIYFSYDVKMKEKGDIPEGYSVSREKKERFSLILESASTNQTSMYLCASSLDRGRREKLFFGSGTQLSVL.

The chain employs TRBV27 and TRBJ2-5; D unclear. Germline CDR1 reads MNHEY; CDR2 reads SMNVEV (reference sequence). The V end was cut by 6 bases, the J end by 8 bases, with 13 bases between. This CDR3 has 12 amino acids. The CDR3 DNA sequence: TGTGCCAGCAGCTCTAAATACAGTACCCAGTACTTC. Amino acid sequence: CASSSKYSTQYF.

The rearrangement joins TRBV28 to TRBJ2-1; 7 bases are a match to TRBD2. Losses at the gene ends were 8 bases for V and 2 bases for J; bases not matched to a gene: 3. The CDR3 is made up of 13 amino acids. CDR1 and CDR2 (germline): MDHEN, SYDVKM. CDR3 in amino acids: CASQSGAYNEQFF. Written as DNA, the CDR3 is TGTGCCAGCCAAAGCGGGGCCTACAATGAGCAGTTCTTC. Full variable domain (remainder filled in from reference TRBV28 and TRBJ2-1): DVKVTQSSRYLVKRTGEKVFLECVQDMDHENMFWYRQDPGLGLRLIYFSYDVKMKEKGDIPEGYSVSREKKERFSLILESASTNQTSMYLCASQSGAYNEQFFGPGTRLTVL.

The genes are TRBV9 and TRBJ2-1; unclear D gene. The V gene's germline CDR1 is SGDLS and CDR2 YYNGEE. The length of the CDR3 is 12 residues. Trimming took off 4 bases at V and 5 bases at J, with 7 bases between the two ends. DNA of the CDR3: TGTGCCAGCAGCCCCTATGACAATGAGCAGTTCTTC. This translates into CASSPYDNEQFF.

V is TRBV2 and J is TRBJ2-3, with no clear D. Germline-derived CDR1 and CDR2 are SNHLY and FYNNEI. The CDR3 contains 11 residues. V lost 7 bases and J 2 bases, leaving 4 bases between the germline ends. The CDR3 sequence is CASTYTDTQYF. CDR3 nucleotides: TGTGCCAGCACCTACACAGATACGCAGTATTTT. Drawing the rest from reference TRBV2 and TRBJ2-3, the complete variable domain is EPEVTQTPSHQVTQMGQEVILRCVPISNHLYFYWYRQILGQKVEFLVSFYNNEISEKSEIFDDQFSVERPDGSNFTLKIRSTKLEDSAMYFCASTYTDTQYFGPGTRLTVL.

The gene calls are TRBV7-9 and TRBJ2-2; D possibly matches TRBD1 or TRBD2 (5 bases each). The CDR3 runs 13 residues. Trimming left V 4 bases short and J 4 bases short, with 7 bases between. CDR1 SEHNR and CDR2 FQNEAQ come from the germline V gene (reference sequence). CDR3 nucleotides: TGTGCCAGCAGCTCCGGGACCACCGGGGAGCTGTTTTTT. Amino acids: CASSSGTTGELFF. Full variable domain (outside the CDR3, taken from reference TRBV7-9 and TRBJ2-2): DTGVSQNPRHKITKRGQNVTFRCDPISEHNRLYWYRQTLGQGPEFLTYFQNEAQLEKSRLLSDRFSAERPKGSFSTLEIQRTEQGDSAMYLCASSSGTTGELFFGEGSRLTVL.

The chain recombines TRBV2 with TRBJ1-4; tentative D call: TRBD1 (6 bases). The CDR3 is 14 residues long. The ends were cut back, 7 bases at V and 8 bases at J, with 17 bases in the middle. Germline-derived CDR1 and CDR2 are SNHLY and FYNNEI. This CDR3 reads CASTPDRRREKLFF. As DNA, the CDR3 is TGTGCCAGCACCCCGGACAGAAGGAGGGAAAAACTGTTTTTT.

The V call is TRBV11-2, the J call TRBJ2-7, with 10 bases identical to TRBD2. This CDR3 contains 17 residues. From germline, CDR1 is SGHAT and CDR2 FQNNGV. V lost 1 base, J lost 2 bases, and 8 bases stayed unmatched. CDR3 sequence: CASSLVASGRGAYEQYF. CDR3 DNA sequence: TGTGCCAGCAGCTTAGTAGCTAGCGGGAGAGGTGCCTACGAGCAGTACTTC.

The chain is built from TRBV7-9 and TRBJ1-2; D gene ambiguous. The V gene lost 1 base and the J gene lost 8 bases, with 5 bases spanning the gap. This CDR3 contains 11 residues. Per germline, CDR1 SEHNR and CDR2 FQNEAQ (reference sequence). CDR3 residues: CASSLEVGYTF. CDR3 nucleotides: TGTGCCAGCAGCTTAGAAGTAGGCTACACCTTC.

This chain connects TRBV5-1 to TRBJ2-3, with a possible D match to TRBD1 (5 bases). V lost 0 bases to trimming and J lost 5 bases, with 7 bases between them. Per the germline V gene, CDR1 is SGHRS and CDR2 is YFSETQ. The CDR3 is 13 residues long. Here the CDR3 reads CASSLEGVDTQYF. The CDR3 DNA reads TGCGCCAGCAGCTTGGAAGGGGTAGATACGCAGTATTTT.

The chain uses TRBV2 and TRBJ2-7; 10 positions match TRBD2. Per germline, CDR1 SNHLY and CDR2 FYNNEI. The V segment lost 3 bases and the J segment 4 bases; nucleotides outside the gene matches: 6. The length of the CDR3 is 15 residues. CDR3: CASSDALAGTYEQYF. The CDR3 bases are TGTGCCAGCAGTGACGCACTAGCGGGGACTTACGAGCAGTACTTC. Together with reference TRBV2 and TRBJ2-7, the CDR3 gives the full variable domain: EPEVTQTPSHQVTQMGQEVILRCVPISNHLYFYWYRQILGQKVEFLVSFYNNEISEKSEIFDDQFSVERPDGSNFTLKIRSTKLEDSAMYFCASSDALAGTYEQYFGPGTRLTVT.